A single sample gave rise to the 7 T cell receptor beta chains below, sequenced in a study of blood T cell repertoires in COVID-19. The table came from immunoSEQ multiplex PCR; TCRdb's copy has only in-frame clones and leaves some out. Of a few hundred thousand clones detected, more than 75% appear once; the ten largest clones hold 7.4%. Source material: PBMCs or T cells enriched from blood (not recorded which). The receptors derive from a middle-aged woman with acute COVID-19.

This rearrangement joins TRBV5-6 to TRBJ2-2; the match to TRBD2 covers 12 bases. The V gene's germline CDR1 is SGHDT and CDR2 YYEEEE. This CDR3 contains 16 residues. Trimming cost V 4 bases and J 4 bases; bases outside gene matches: 5. The CDR3 DNA sequence: TGTGCCAGCAGCCAGACTAGCGGGAGACGCACCGGGGAGCTGTTTTTT. This gives the protein CASSQTSGRRTGELFF.

The chain employs TRBV5-5 and TRBJ2-7, with 13 bases that match TRBD2. CDR1 and CDR2 (germline): SGHKS, YYEKEE (reference sequence). The CDR3 length is 20 residues. J lost 2 bases, V lost 4 bases, and 18 bases had no gene match. The CDR3 sequence is CASSPDAGTSGILTTYEQYF. The CDR3 DNA follows: TGTGCCAGCAGCCCGGACGCCGGGACTAGCGGGATCCTCACGACCTACGAGCAGTACTTC.

The rearrangement links TRBV5-5 to TRBJ1-1, with no clear D. V was pared by 0 bases and J by 3 bases, with 15 bases between. The length of the CDR3 is 16 residues. Germline values: CDR1 SGHKS, CDR2 YYEKEE (reference sequence). In DNA form, the CDR3 reads TGTGCCAGCAGCTTGGATTCTTACTGGGAGTACACTGAAGCTTTCTTT. Its translation is CASSLDSYWEYTEAFF.

The chain recombines TRBV7-2 with TRBJ1-2; 7 bases fit TRBD1. This CDR3 is 16 amino acids long. In germline, CDR1 is SGHTA, CDR2 FQGNSA. Unmatched junction bases numbered 9, after V lost 5 bases and J lost 0 bases. This chain's CDR3 is CASSISQGRTNYGYTF. CDR3 coding DNA: TGTGCCAGCAGCATCTCACAGGGGCGAACTAACTATGGCTACACCTTC.

CDR3 coding DNA: TGTGCCAGCAGCTTTCCCCAGGCCTCTGGGGCCAACGTCCTGACTTTC. Encoded protein: CASSFPQASGANVLTF. The chain combines TRBV5-6 with TRBJ2-6; D call uncertain. Germline V gene sequence: CDR1 SGHDT, CDR2 YYEEEE. The CDR3 totals 16 residues. V lost 2 bases, J lost 0 bases, and 9 bases lay in between.

This clone showed up just once. The chain has TRBV5-1 and TRBJ1-1; no firm D call. V was cut by 1 base and J by 1 base, with 14 bases left in between. Germline CDR1 reads SGHRS; CDR2 reads YFSETQ. The CDR3 is 16 amino acids. In DNA, the CDR3 is TGCGCCAGCAGCTTGACGTCCTTCCGCGGGAACACTGAAGCTTTCTTT. Translation: CASSLTSFRGNTEAFF.

The chain is built from TRBV19 and TRBJ2-7; TRBD2 matches 12 bases. Germline CDR1 reads LNHDA; CDR2 reads SQIVND (reference sequence). The CDR3 is 17 residues long. Trimming removed 3 bases from V and 7 bases from J; junction bases left unmatched: 13. Here the CDR3 DNA reads TGTGCCAGTAGTATCCGCGGACGGACTAGCGGGACCGGGGAGCAGTACTTC. Its translation: CASSIRGRTSGTGEQYF. The whole variable domain, filled in from reference TRBV19 and TRBJ2-7, reads DGGITQSPKYLFRKEGQNVTLSCEQNLNHDAMYWYRQDPGQGLRLIYYSQIVNDFQKGDIAEGYSVSREKKESFPLTVTSAQKNPTAFYLCASSIRGRTSGTGEQYFGPGTRLTVT.